This T cell receptor beta chain was captured in a study of cytomegalovirus exposure and HLA in healthy donors. PCR primers comprised 60 Vbeta and 13 Jbeta primers. Using immunoSEQ multiplex PCR, the repertoire was profiled, and TCRdb retains in-frame clones only, with some absent. The table lists some 180,000 clones, about four fifths of them singletons. The CDR3 extends over 14 amino acids. Trimming cost V 0 bases and J 10 bases, with 16 bases left between them. Per the germline V gene, CDR1 is GTSNPN and CDR2 is SVGIG (reference sequence). This clonotype was sampled from a man aged 40-49 years in good health and CMV-seronegative. This chain joins TRBV30 and TRBJ1-5; possible D gene TRBD1, 6 bases. The specimen was PBMCs. CDR3 sequence reads: CAWSVQGPSRPQHF. The CDR3 bases are TGTGCCTGGAGTGTACAGGGTCCATCTCGACCCCAGCATTTT.